This TCR beta chain was sequenced during a study of T cell responses to AZD1222 COVID-19 vaccine. Study-level information: The study pooled second doses at about 4 or about 12 weeks. Study observations and caveats: Females made up more of the donors, who were largely white British, and clonal diversity may have come out too low.

Concerning this clone itself: What it binds is unknown.

Data came from immunoSEQ multiplex PCR; TCRdb stores just in-frame clones and leaves some out. The sample carries around 110,000 clones, roughly nine tenths recorded once. Per the germline V gene, CDR1 is ENHRY and CDR2 is SYGVKD. The CDR3 is 13 residues long. The ends were cut back, 4 bases at V and 2 bases at J, with 7 bases in the middle. The TCR was taken from an adult in good health. The input for sequencing was peripheral blood, taken on day 0 of AZD1222 vaccination. J is TRBJ2-3 and V is TRBV10-3; D gene ambiguous. In nucleotides, the CDR3 is TGTGCCATCAGTGGGTCCCCCACAGATACGCAGTATTTT. Residues: CAISGSPTDTQYF.